Described below is a single TCR beta chain sequence and its context. Antigen unknown. With 60 Vbeta and 13 Jbeta primers, the PCR was carried out. Data came from immunoSEQ multiplex PCR; TCRdb stores just in-frame clones and leaves some out. The profile shows about 160,000 clones, about 81% of them singletons. The data were taken from a study of cytomegalovirus exposure and HLA in healthy donors. Study-level points and caveats: A later analysis found TCR association rates differed by HLA locus, highest for DRB1 and lowest for HLA-C. Several of the most significant clusters were apparently associated with common viral pathogens in a later analysis.

J gave up 4 bases and V 1 base, and 0 bases lay outside the gene matches. This CDR3 has 13 amino acids. CDR1 is GTSNPN and CDR2 is SVGIG in the germline V gene (reference sequence). The source of this sequence is a girl aged 2-10 years in good health and CMV-seropositive. Material for sequencing was PBMCs. The gene calls are TRBV30 and TRBJ1-4; TRBD1 aligns across 7 bases. CDR3 residues: CAWSAGGNEKLFF. The DNA for the CDR3 is TGTGCCTGGAGTGCAGGGGGTAATGAAAAACTGTTTTTT.